This TCR beta chain was obtained from a study of immune evolution from preneoplasia to lung adenocarcinoma. Of note for this clone: Its matching antigen is unknown.

Points from the study as a whole: T cell clonality was higher in KRAS-mutant than EGFR-mutant or wild-type nodules. Later-stage lesions seemingly showed higher T cell density and diversity than normal lung.

The V gene's germline CDR1 is LNHDA and CDR2 SQIVND (reference sequence). The CDR3 length is 17 residues. V shed 4 bases, J shed 1 base, and the junction held 10 bases outside the gene matches. Only in-frame clones appear in the TCRdb table, and some are missing; sequencing was by immunoSEQ multiplex PCR. The sample shows about 40,000 clones, about 74% of them seen only once. Sequences were obtained from FFPE invasive lung adenocarcinoma tissue. The chain is built from TRBV19 and TRBJ1-3; 7 nucleotides align to TRBD1. The receptor was isolated from a person in their sixties or seventies with lung adenocarcinoma. CDR3 sequence: CASSTSGTAISGNTIYF. For the CDR3, the DNA is TGTGCCAGTAGTACGTCCGGGACAGCGATATCTGGAAACACCATATATTTT.